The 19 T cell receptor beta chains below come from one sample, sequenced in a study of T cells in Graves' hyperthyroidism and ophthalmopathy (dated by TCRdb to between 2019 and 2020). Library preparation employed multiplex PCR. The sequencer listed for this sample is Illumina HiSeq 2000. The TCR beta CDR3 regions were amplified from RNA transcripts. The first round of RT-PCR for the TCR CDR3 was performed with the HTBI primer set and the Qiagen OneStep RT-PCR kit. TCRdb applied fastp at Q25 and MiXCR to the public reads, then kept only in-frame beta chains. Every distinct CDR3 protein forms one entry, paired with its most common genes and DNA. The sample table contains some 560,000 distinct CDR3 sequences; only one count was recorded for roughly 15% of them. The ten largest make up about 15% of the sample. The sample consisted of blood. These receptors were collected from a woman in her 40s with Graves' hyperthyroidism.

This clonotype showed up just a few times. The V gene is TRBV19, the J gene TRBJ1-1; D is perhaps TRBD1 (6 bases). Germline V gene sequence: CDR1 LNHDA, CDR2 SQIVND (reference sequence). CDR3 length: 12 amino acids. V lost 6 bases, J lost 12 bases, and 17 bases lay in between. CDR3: CASSPWAGETFF. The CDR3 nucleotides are TGTGCCAGTAGCCCTTGGGCAGGGGAGACTTTCTTT.

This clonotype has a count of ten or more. This CDR3 is CASSLRFLYNEQFF. In DNA, the CDR3 is TGTGCCAGCAGTCTCCGATTTCTCTACAATGAGCAGTTCTTC. The V call is TRBV28, the J call TRBJ2-1, with D unresolved. From germline, CDR1 is MDHEN and CDR2 SYDVKM. The CDR3 has 14 amino acids. Trimming removed 5 bases at V and 3 bases at J, with 11 bases between.

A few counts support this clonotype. CDR3 bases: TGTGCCAGCAGCTTATTCCCGGGACCAACAGAACAAGAGACCCAGTACTTC. Its protein product is CASSLFPGPTEQETQYF. V and J are TRBV13 and TRBJ2-5; D assignment may be TRBD1 or TRBD2 (5 bases each). The CDR3 has 17 amino acids. CDR1 is PRHDT and CDR2 is FYEKMQ in the germline V gene (reference sequence). V shed 2 bases and J shed 2 bases, with 18 bases lying between them.

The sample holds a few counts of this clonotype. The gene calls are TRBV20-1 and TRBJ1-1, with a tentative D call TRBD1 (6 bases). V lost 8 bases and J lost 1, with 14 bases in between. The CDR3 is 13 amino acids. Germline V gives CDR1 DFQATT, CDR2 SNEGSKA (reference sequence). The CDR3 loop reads CSPLRDKNTEAFF. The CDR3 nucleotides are TGCAGTCCCCTAAGGGACAAGAACACTGAAGCTTTCTTT.

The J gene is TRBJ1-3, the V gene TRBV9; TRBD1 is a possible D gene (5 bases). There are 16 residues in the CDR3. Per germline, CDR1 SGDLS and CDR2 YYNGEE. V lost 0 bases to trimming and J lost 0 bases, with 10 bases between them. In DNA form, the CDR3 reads TGTGCCAGCAGCGTAGGGGACGAAATCTCTGGAAACACCATATATTTT. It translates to CASSVGDEISGNTIYF.

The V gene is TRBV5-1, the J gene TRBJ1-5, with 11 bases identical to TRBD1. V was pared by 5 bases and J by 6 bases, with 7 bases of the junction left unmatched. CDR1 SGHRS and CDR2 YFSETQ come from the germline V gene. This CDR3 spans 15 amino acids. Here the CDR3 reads CASRVDRGLLQPQHF. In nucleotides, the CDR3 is TGCGCCAGCAGGGTGGACAGGGGGCTTCTTCAGCCCCAGCATTTT.

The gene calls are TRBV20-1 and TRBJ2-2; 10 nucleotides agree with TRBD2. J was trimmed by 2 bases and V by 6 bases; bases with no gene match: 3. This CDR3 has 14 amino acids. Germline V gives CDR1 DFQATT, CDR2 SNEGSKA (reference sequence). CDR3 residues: CSARTSGNTGELFF. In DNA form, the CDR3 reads TGCAGTGCCAGGACTAGCGGTAACACCGGGGAGCTGTTTTTT.

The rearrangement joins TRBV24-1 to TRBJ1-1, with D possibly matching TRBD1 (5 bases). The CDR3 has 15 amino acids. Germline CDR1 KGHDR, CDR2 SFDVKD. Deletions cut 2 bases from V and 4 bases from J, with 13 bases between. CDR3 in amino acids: CATSDSTQGSTEAFF. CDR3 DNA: TGTGCCACCAGTGATTCCACTCAGGGCTCCACTGAAGCTTTCTTT.

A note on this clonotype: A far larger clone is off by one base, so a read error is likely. CDR3 DNA: TGTGCCAGCAGTTTAGCGAGCTACGGGCAGTACTTC. This encodes CASSLASYGQYF. The chain couples TRBV12-3 or TRBV12-4 to TRBJ2-7; D is ambiguous. The CDR3 runs 12 residues.

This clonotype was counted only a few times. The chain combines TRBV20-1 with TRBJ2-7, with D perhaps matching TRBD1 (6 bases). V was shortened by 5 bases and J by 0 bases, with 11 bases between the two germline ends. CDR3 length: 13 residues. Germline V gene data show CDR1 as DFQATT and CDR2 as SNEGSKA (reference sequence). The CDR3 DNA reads TGCAGTGCTGTGGACAGTTCCTCCTACGAGCAGTACTTC. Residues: CSAVDSSSYEQYF.

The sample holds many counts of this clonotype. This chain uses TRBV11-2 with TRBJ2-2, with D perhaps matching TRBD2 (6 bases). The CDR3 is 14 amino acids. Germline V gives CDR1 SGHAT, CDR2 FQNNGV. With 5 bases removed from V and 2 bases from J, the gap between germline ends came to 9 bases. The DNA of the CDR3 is TGTGCCAGCAGCCGGGACTTTAACACCGGGGAGCTGTTTTTT. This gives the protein CASSRDFNTGELFF.

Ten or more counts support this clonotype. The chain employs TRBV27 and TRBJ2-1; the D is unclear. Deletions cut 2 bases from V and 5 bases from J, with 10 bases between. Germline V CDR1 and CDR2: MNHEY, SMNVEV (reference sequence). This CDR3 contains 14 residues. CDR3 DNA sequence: TGTGCCAGCAGTTTAGAACAGACCAACAATGAGCAGTTCTTC. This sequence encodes CASSLEQTNNEQFF.

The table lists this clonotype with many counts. CDR3 DNA: TGTGCCAGCAGTGTAGCGGGACTTCGCACAGATACGCAGTATTTT. It specifies CASSVAGLRTDTQYF. The genes are TRBV27 and TRBJ2-3, with TRBD2 matching over 8 bases. V trimming: 5 bases; J trimming: 1 base; junction bases outside the gene matches: 5. Germline-derived CDR1 and CDR2 are MNHEY and SMNVEV (reference sequence). This CDR3 region has 15 residues.

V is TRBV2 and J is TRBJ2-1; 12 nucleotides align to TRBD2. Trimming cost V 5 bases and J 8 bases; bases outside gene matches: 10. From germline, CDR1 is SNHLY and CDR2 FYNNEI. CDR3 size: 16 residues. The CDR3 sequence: CASSRLAGEPLDEQFF. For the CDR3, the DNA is TGTGCCAGCAGTCGACTAGCGGGAGAGCCCCTAGATGAGCAGTTCTTC.

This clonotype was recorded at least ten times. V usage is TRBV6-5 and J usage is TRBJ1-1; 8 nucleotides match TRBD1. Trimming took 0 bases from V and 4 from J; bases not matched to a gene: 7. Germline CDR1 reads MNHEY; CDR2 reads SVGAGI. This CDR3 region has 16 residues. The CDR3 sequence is CASSYSSGGGFTEAFF. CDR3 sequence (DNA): TGTGCCAGCAGTTACTCGTCAGGGGGCGGGTTCACTGAAGCTTTCTTT.

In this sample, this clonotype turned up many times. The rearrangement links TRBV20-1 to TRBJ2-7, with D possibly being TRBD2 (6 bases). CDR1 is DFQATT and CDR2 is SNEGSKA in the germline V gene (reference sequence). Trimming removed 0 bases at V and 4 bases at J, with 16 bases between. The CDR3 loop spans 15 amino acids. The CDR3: CSARDLRGSGYEQYF. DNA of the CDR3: TGCAGTGCTAGAGATCTTCGGGGTAGCGGATACGAGCAGTACTTC.

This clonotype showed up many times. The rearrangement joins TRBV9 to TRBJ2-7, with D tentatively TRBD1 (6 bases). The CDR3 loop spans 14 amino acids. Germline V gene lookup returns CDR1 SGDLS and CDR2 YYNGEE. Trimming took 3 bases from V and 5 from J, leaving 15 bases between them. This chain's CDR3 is CASSAGTPPNEQYF. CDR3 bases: TGTGCCAGCAGCGCCGGGACACCGCCAAACGAGCAGTACTTC.

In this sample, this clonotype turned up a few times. CDR3: CASSIQFYPPYNEQFF. DNA of the CDR3: TGTGCCAGTAGTATTCAGTTCTACCCCCCCTACAATGAGCAGTTCTTC. The chain joins TRBV19 to TRBJ2-1; D is unclear. Trimming removed 3 bases from V and 2 bases from J, with 14 bases in between. Per germline, CDR1 LNHDA and CDR2 SQIVND (reference sequence). The CDR3 spans 16 residues. The whole variable domain, remainder taken from reference TRBV19 and TRBJ2-1, is DGGITQSPKYLFRKEGQNVTLSCEQNLNHDAMYWYRQDPGQGLRLIYYSQIVNDFQKGDIAEGYSVSREKKESFPLTVTSAQKNPTAFYLCASSIQFYPPYNEQFFGPGTRLTVL.

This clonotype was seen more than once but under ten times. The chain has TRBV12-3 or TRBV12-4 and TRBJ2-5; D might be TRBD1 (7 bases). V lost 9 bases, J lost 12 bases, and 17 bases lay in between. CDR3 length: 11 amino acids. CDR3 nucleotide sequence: TGTGCCAGTTCCAGGGGGGACAGTAAGTACTTC. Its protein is CASSRGDSKYF.